This T cell receptor (beta chain) was captured by sequencing in a study of blood T cell repertoires in COVID-19. Some clones are missing from TCRdb's copy, which holds only in-frame ones; the method was immunoSEQ multiplex PCR. The sample has 250,000 to 350,000 clones, around 87% seen once. CDR1 and CDR2 (germline): SQVTM, ANQGSEA. The CDR3 length is 12 residues. V lost 4 bases, J lost 11 bases, and 7 bases stayed unmatched. Participant-given clinical history determined each cohort assignment. Sequenced input: PBMCs or T cells enriched from blood (not recorded which). The source is a woman under 40 who had recovered from COVID-19. The chain uses TRBV29-1 and TRBJ2-5, with 10 bases identical to TRBD2. The CDR3 nucleotides read TGCAGCGTTGGCGTAGCGGGGGGCACGCAGTACTTC. It encodes CSVGVAGGTQYF.